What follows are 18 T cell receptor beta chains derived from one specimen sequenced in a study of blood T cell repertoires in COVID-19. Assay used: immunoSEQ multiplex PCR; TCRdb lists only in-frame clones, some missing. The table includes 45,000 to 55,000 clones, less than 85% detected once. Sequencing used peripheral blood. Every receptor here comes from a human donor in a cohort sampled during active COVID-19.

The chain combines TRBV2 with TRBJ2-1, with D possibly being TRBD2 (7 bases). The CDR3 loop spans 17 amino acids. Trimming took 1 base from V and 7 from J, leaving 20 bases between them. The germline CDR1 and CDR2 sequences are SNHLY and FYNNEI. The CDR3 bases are TGTGCCAGCAGTGAAGATGGCGGGGGCCACATGGGGAATGAGCAGTTCTTC. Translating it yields CASSEDGGGHMGNEQFF.

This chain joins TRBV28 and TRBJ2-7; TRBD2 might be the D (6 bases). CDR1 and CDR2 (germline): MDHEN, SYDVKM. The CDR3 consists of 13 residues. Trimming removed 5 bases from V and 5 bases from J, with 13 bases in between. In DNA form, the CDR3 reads TGTGCCAGCAGTGGCCCGGGGGAGGACGAGCAGTACTTC. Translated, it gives CASSGPGEDEQYF.

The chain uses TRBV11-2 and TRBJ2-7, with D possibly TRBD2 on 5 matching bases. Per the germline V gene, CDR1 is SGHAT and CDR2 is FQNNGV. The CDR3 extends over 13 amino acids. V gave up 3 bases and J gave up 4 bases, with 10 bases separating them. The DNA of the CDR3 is TGTGCCAGCAGCTTCTCTCGGGGTTACGAGCAGTACTTC. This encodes CASSFSRGYEQYF.

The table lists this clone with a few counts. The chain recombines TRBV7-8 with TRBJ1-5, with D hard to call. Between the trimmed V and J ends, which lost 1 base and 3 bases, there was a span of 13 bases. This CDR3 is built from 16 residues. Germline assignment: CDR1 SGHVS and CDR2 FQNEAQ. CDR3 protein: CASSLGRSGTNQPQHF. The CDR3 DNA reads TGTGCCAGCAGCTTAGGACGGTCGGGAACCAATCAGCCCCAGCATTTT.

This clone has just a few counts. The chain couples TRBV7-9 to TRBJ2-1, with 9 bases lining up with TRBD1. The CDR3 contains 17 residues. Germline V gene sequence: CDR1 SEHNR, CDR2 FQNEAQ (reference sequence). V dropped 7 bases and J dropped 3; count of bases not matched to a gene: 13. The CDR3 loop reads CASTSDYWDRDYNEQFF. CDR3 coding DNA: TGTGCCAGCACCTCCGACTACTGGGACAGGGACTACAATGAGCAGTTCTTC. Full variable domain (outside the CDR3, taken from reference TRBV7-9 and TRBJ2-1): DTGVSQNPRHKITKRGQNVTFRCDPISEHNRLYWYRQTLGQGPEFLTYFQNEAQLEKSRLLSDRFSAERPKGSFSTLEIQRTEQGDSAMYLCASTSDYWDRDYNEQFFGPGTRLTVL.

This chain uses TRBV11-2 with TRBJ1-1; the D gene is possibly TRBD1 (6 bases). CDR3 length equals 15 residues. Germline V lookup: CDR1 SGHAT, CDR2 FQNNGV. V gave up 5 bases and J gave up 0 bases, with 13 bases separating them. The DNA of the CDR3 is TGTGCCAGCAGCGGCCAGGGGATGTTGAACACTGAAGCTTTCTTT. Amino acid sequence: CASSGQGMLNTEAFF.

CDR3 amino acids: CASSLDYSPLHF. The CDR3 DNA reads as TGTGCCAGCAGCTTGGACTATTCACCCCTCCACTTT. The genes are TRBV5-4 and TRBJ1-6, with no clear D. CDR1 and CDR2 from the germline V gene are SGHNT and YYREEE (reference sequence). The CDR3 has 12 amino acids. The germline V and J ends were trimmed by 0 bases and 8 bases, with 3 bases remaining between them.

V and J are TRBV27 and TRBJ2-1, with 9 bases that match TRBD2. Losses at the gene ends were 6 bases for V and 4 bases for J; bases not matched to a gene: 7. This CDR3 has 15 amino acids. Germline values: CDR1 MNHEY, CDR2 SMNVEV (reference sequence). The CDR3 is CASSLSGGKYNEQFF. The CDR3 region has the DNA TGTGCCAGCAGCCTTAGCGGGGGAAAATACAATGAGCAGTTCTTC.

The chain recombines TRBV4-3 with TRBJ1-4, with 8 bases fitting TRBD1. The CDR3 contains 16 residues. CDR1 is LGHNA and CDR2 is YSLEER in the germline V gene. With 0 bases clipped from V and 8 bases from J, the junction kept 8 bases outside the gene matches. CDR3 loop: CASSQDGQGSSEKLFF. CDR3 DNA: TGCGCCAGCAGCCAAGATGGACAGGGATCGAGCGAAAAACTGTTTTTT.

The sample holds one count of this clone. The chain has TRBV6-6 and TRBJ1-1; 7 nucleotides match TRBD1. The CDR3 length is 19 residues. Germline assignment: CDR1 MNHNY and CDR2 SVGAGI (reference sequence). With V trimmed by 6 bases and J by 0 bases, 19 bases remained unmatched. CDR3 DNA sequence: TGTGCCAGCAGCTATAGGCCCTATGGGACAGCGAGGATGAACACTGAAGCTTTCTTT. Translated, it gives CASSYRPYGTARMNTEAFF.

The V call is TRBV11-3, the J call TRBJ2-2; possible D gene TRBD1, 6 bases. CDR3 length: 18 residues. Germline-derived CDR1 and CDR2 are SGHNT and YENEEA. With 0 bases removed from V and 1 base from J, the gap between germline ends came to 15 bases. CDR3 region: CASSLDMPGALNTGELFF. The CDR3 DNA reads TGTGCCAGCAGCTTAGATATGCCAGGGGCCCTGAACACCGGGGAGCTGTTTTTT.

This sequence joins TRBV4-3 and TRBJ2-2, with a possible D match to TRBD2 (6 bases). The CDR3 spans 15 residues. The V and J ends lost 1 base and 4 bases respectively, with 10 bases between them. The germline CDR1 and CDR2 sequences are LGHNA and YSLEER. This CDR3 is CASSQGLAPTGELFF. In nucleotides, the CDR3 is TGCGCCAGCAGCCAAGGGCTAGCGCCCACCGGGGAGCTGTTTTTT.

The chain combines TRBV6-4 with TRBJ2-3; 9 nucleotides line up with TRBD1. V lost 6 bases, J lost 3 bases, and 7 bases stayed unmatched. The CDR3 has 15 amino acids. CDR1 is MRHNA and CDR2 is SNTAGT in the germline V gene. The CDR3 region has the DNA TGTGCCAGCAGCCCCGGGACAGGGAGAACAGATACGCAGTATTTT. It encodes CASSPGTGRTDTQYF.

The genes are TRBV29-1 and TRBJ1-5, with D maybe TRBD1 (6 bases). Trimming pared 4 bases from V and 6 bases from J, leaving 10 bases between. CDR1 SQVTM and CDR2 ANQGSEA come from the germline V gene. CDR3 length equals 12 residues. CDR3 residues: CSVGEGGQPQHF. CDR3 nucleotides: TGCAGCGTTGGAGAAGGGGGTCAGCCCCAGCATTTT. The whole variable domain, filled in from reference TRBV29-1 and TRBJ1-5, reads SAVISQKPSRDICQRGTSLTIQCQVDSQVTMMFWYRQQPGQSLTLIATANQGSEATYESGFVIDKFPISRPNLTFSTLTVSNMSPEDSSIYLCSVGEGGQPQHFGDGTRLSIL.

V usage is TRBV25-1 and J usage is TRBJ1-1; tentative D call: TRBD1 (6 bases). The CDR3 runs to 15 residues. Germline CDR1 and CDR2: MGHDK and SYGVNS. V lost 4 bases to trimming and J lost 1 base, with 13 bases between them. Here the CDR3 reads CASSALTGQNTEAFF. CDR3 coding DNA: TGTGCCAGCAGTGCACTAACAGGGCAGAACACTGAAGCTTTCTTT.

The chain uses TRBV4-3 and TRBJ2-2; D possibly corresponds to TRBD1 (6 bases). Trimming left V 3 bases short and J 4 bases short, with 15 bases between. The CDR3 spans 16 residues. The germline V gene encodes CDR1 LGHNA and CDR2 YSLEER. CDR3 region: CASSQGAKPSTGELFF. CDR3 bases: TGCGCCAGCAGCCAGGGGGCGAAGCCCAGCACCGGGGAGCTGTTTTTT.

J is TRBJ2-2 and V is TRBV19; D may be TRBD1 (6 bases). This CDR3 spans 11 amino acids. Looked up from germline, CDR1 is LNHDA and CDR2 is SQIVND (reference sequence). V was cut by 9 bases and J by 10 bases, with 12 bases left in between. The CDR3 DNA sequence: TGTGCCAGCAATAGACAGGCGGAGCTGTTTTTT. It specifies CASNRQAELFF.

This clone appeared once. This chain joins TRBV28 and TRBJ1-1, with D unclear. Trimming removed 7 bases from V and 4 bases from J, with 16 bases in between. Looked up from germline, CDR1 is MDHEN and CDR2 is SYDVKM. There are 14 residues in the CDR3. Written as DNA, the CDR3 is TGTGCCAGCACCCCTCTGAGGGCGGCCACTGAAGCTTTCTTT. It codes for CASTPLRAATEAFF.